These T cell receptor beta chains were read from a single sample in a study of blood T cell repertoires in COVID-19. Repertoires were generated with immunoSEQ multiplex PCR, while TCRdb's copy carries only in-frame clones and drops some. The sample has under 40,000 clones, 93% seen once; the top ten hold 4% to 6.5%. The sample consisted of peripheral blood. These receptors originate from a human donor in a cohort sampled during active COVID-19. The CDR3 runs from the conserved cysteine through the conserved F or W. Each record gives: D gene, clone size, V gene, J gene, CDR3 DNA, CDR3 protein. D genes are given only for firm matches. Size tells how often a clone was seen (once, few, many) or the class of an expanded clone, and some rows leave it out.

>TRBD2|.|TRBV30|TRBJ2-7
TGTGCCTGGATGGCTAGCGGGTTGAGGGAGCAGTACTTC
CAWMASGLREQYF
>TRBD1|.|TRBV19|TRBJ1-2
TGTGCCAGTAGTGCCCAGACAGGGGCTAACTATGGCTACACCTTC
CASSAQTGANYGYTF
>.|.|TRBV4-2|TRBJ2-7
TGTGCCAGCAGCCAAGATATTCCCTCCTACGAGCAGTACTTC
CASSQDIPSYEQYF
>TRBD1|.|TRBV13|TRBJ1-4
TGTGCCAGCAGCGGAAATACAGGGGGAGAGGAAAAACTGTTTTTT
CASSGNTGGEEKLFF
>.|.|TRBV19|TRBJ2-2
TGTGCCAGTAGTATTAGTCAGGGCCACACCGGGGAGCTGTTTTTT
CASSISQGHTGELFF
>.|.|TRBV2|TRBJ1-6
TGTGCAGTACCCAGGGATGTTAATTCACCCCTCCACTTT
CAVPRDVNSPLHF
>.|.|TRBV18|TRBJ2-4
TGTGCCAGCTCACCGATTTGGGCCAAAGATCATATCCTTCTAGCCAAAAACATTCAGTACTTC
CASSPIWAKDHILLAKNIQYF
>.|.|TRBV19|TRBJ1-5
TGTGCCAGTAGTATTTTTTCCAGGAATCAGCCCCAGCATTTT
CASSIFSRNQPQHF
>TRBD2|.|TRBV7-9|TRBJ2-3
TGTGCCAGCAGCTTAACTAGCGGCACAGATACGCAGTATTTT
CASSLTSGTDTQYF
>.|.|TRBV11-2|TRBJ2-7
TGTGCCAGCAGCCCGACCGGGACTTCCCAAATCTACGAGCAGTACTTC
CASSPTGTSQIYEQYF
>.|.|TRBV29-1|TRBJ1-2
TGCAGCGTTGAGGACAGTGTAAGTGATGGCTACACCTTC
CSVEDSVSDGYTF
>.|few|TRBV27|TRBJ2-7
TGTGCCAGCAGGATCACAGGGTCCTTCTCCTACGAGCAGTACTTC
CASRITGSFSYEQYF
>.|.|TRBV27|TRBJ2-7
TGTGCCAGCGGGGCTACGCCCCGTTACGAGCAGTACTTC
CASGATPRYEQYF
>TRBD2|.|TRBV5-1|TRBJ2-7
TGCGCCAGCAGCTTGGTTTCGGGGGGATACTACGAGCAGTACTTC
CASSLVSGGYYEQYF
>TRBD1|.|TRBV10-3|TRBJ1-3
TGTGCCATCAGCGATATAGGGACAGGGCCCGGAAACACCATATATTTT
CAISDIGTGPGNTIYF